The 21 T cell receptor beta chains reported below all come from one sample, sequenced in a study of CD8+ T cells in alopecia areata. Treatment here: oral pan-JAK inhibitor, 5-10 mg twice daily. In each case, RNA was isolated and then reverse transcribed into cDNA as the sequencing template. Libraries were prepared by immunoSEQ multiplex PCR; TCRdb keeps only in-frame clonotypes and omits some of them. The repertoire includes approximately 170,000 clones, about 60% of them detected once, and roughly 0.7% sits in the top ten. The sequences come from CD4+ T cells sorted from blood, collected at week 4, from a patient treated with tofacitinib. The receptors come from a human donor with alopecia areata.

The gene calls are TRBV19 and TRBJ1-5; D possibly corresponds to TRBD1 (6 bases). This CDR3 contains 15 residues. CDR1 and CDR2 from the germline V gene are LNHDA and SQIVND (reference sequence). Trimming stripped 7 bases from V and 4 bases from J, with 17 bases between. DNA for the CDR3: TGTGCCAGTACCACAACCAGGGGCCCGAATCAGCCCCAGCATTTT. Amino acid sequence: CASTTTRGPNQPQHF.

The count of this clone is one. The V call is TRBV18, the J call TRBJ1-1; D is uncertain. The CDR3 contains 15 residues. The germline V gene has CDR1 KGHSH and CDR2 LQKENI. V was shortened by 2 bases and J by 2 bases, with 12 bases between the two germline ends. The CDR3 spells CASSPSRQDNTEAFF. Written as DNA, the CDR3 is TGTGCCAGCTCACCAAGCAGACAAGATAACACTGAAGCTTTCTTT.

This clone was counted a few times. The gene calls are TRBV27 and TRBJ2-3; TRBD2 agrees at 8 bases. The CDR3 has 16 residues. Germline CDR1 reads MNHEY; CDR2 reads SMNVEV (reference sequence). The V gene end was trimmed by 4 bases and the J gene end by 4 bases; junction bases not matched to a gene: 10. For the CDR3, the DNA is TGTGCCAGCAGTTCAGAGCGGGAGAGGTTTGCAGATACGCAGTATTTT. Translation: CASSSERERFADTQYF.

V and J are TRBV7-2 and TRBJ2-3, with 7 bases lining up with TRBD2. Germline V lookup: CDR1 SGHTA, CDR2 FQGNSA. Losses at the gene ends were 3 bases for V and 5 bases for J; bases not matched to a gene: 8. The CDR3 is 15 amino acids. In nucleotides, the CDR3 is TGTGCCAGCAGCTTTAGTGGGAGGGCCTTAGATACGCAGTATTTT. This codes for CASSFSGRALDTQYF.

This rearrangement joins TRBV29-1 to TRBJ2-7, with 7 bases matching TRBD2. The CDR3 sequence is 13 residues long. V was pared by 6 bases and J by 3 bases, with 8 bases of the junction left unmatched. CDR1 and CDR2 (germline): SQVTM, ANQGSEA. CDR3 coding DNA: TGCAGCGTCCGAGGGAGGGCGAACTACGAGCAGTACTTC. Its protein product is CSVRGRANYEQYF.

The V call is TRBV10-3, the J call TRBJ1-4, with D perhaps matching TRBD1 (5 bases). The V end lost 10 bases, the J end lost 8 bases, and 17 bases lay between the germline ends. Germline values: CDR1 ENHRY, CDR2 SYGVKD. This CDR3 spans 13 amino acids. The CDR3 DNA sequence: TGTGCCACCCGAGGGACGGCCGTAGAAAAACTGTTTTTT. This encodes CATRGTAVEKLFF.

This clone was detected a few times. The identical CDR3 is also encoded by other nucleotide sequences in the sample. This chain links TRBV7-2 with TRBJ2-3; 7 bases map to TRBD2. The germline V gene has CDR1 SGHTA and CDR2 FQGNSA. The CDR3 has 13 amino acids. Trimming took 5 bases from V and 4 from J; bases not matched to a gene: 3. The CDR3 nucleotides read TGTGCCAGCAGCCTCACTAGCGCAGATACGCAGTATTTT. Amino acid sequence: CASSLTSADTQYF.

This clone has just a few counts. This chain links TRBV29-1 with TRBJ2-7; D remains unclear. The V gene lost 4 bases and the J gene lost 2 bases, with 6 bases spanning the gap. The CDR3 length is 11 residues. Germline loops: CDR1 SQVTM, CDR2 ANQGSEA. The CDR3 sequence is CSVASAYEQYF. The CDR3 DNA follows: TGCAGCGTTGCGTCGGCCTACGAGCAGTACTTC.

This clone has more than one count but fewer than ten. The chain joins TRBV30 to TRBJ2-5, with D possibly matching TRBD2 (5 bases). Per germline, CDR1 GTSNPN and CDR2 SVGIG (reference sequence). The CDR3 covers 11 residues. Trimming took off 5 bases at V and 8 bases at J, with 12 bases between the two ends. The CDR3 coding sequence is TGTGCCTGGGGCCCGGGGAACACCCAGTACTTC. Translation gives CAWGPGNTQYF.

This clone is termed medium-sized (0.01 to 0.1%). The chain carries TRBV7-9 and TRBJ1-4; D is undetermined. V gave up 10 bases and J gave up 7 bases, with 7 bases separating them. Germline CDR1 and CDR2: SEHNR and FQNEAQ (reference sequence). This CDR3 has 10 residues. CDR3 sequence reads: CATDSEKLFF. Written as DNA, the CDR3 is TGTGCCACCGACTCTGAAAAACTGTTTTTT.

The chain employs TRBV30 and TRBJ1-5, with D possibly TRBD1 on 5 matching bases. The CDR3 is 15 residues long. V was clipped by 2 bases and J by 2 bases, with 13 bases between them. The germline gives CDR1 GTSNPN, CDR2 SVGIG (reference sequence). CDR3 amino acids: CAWSRVGEGNQPQHF. CDR3 DNA: TGTGCCTGGAGTCGGGTAGGGGAGGGCAATCAGCCCCAGCATTTT.

On this clone itself: Sequence at one end of the junction differs from germline and may be a read error. The J gene is TRBJ2-1, the V gene TRBV7-7; 12 bases align to TRBD2. This CDR3 comprises 16 residues. Germline loops: CDR1 SSHAT, CDR2 FNYEAQ (reference sequence). The CDR3: CASSPEGTSGRNEQFF. CDR3 bases: TGTGCTAGCAGCCCCGAGGGGACTAGCGGGCGCAATGAGCAGTTCTTC.

This clone was detected a few times. The chain combines TRBV30 with TRBJ2-3, with D perhaps matching TRBD2 (6 bases). V was cut by 4 bases and J by 0 bases, with 11 bases left in between. Per the germline V gene, CDR1 is GTSNPN and CDR2 is SVGIG (reference sequence). The CDR3 loop spans 14 amino acids. The CDR3 spells CAWIGGRSTDTQYF. The DNA of the CDR3 is TGTGCCTGGATCGGAGGGCGGAGCACAGATACGCAGTATTTT.

This clone was observed a handful of times. The sample holds other DNA sequences that translate to the same CDR3. The chain uses TRBV6-5 and TRBJ1-4; D is uncertain. Germline CDR1 and CDR2: MNHEY and SVGAGI. The CDR3 covers 15 residues. Trimming shortened V by 0 bases and J by 8 bases, and 13 bases separated the two germline ends. Here the CDR3 DNA reads TGTGCCAGCAGTTACTCGTCTGGGGTGGGGGAAAAACTGTTTTTT. Translating it yields CASSYSSGVGEKLFF.

The gene calls are TRBV5-4 and TRBJ1-1; D not certain. This CDR3 comprises 16 residues. V lost 0 bases to trimming and J lost 2 bases, with 14 bases between them. CDR1 and CDR2 from the germline V gene are SGHNT and YYREEE (reference sequence). CDR3 region: CASSLDPSALNTEAFF. CDR3 DNA sequence: TGTGCCAGCAGCTTGGACCCATCGGCCCTAAACACTGAAGCTTTCTTT.

The chain recombines TRBV2 with TRBJ2-6; no definite D call. CDR3 length equals 14 residues. CDR1 and CDR2 from the germline V gene are SNHLY and FYNNEI. With 7 bases removed from V and 0 bases from J, the gap between germline ends came to 7 bases. This CDR3 reads CASKITSGANVLTF. The CDR3, as DNA: TGTGCCAGCAAAATAACCTCTGGGGCCAACGTCCTGACTTTC.

This clone was observed once. This chain links TRBV29-1 with TRBJ2-5; TRBD1 might be the D (5 bases). This CDR3 has 12 amino acids. Germline CDR1 reads SQVTM; CDR2 reads ANQGSEA. V dropped 7 bases and J dropped 4 bases, with 13 bases sitting between them. The CDR3, as DNA: TGCAGCGCTCAGGGTTCAGGAGAGACCCAGTACTTC. Translated: CSAQGSGETQYF.

This chain joins TRBV6-6 and TRBJ1-1; maybe TRBD1 (5 bases). Germline V gene lookup returns CDR1 MNHNY and CDR2 SVGAGI (reference sequence). The CDR3 consists of 9 residues. The germline V and J ends were trimmed by 8 bases and 12 bases, with 10 bases remaining between them. In nucleotides, the CDR3 is TGTGCCAGCGGGACGACAACTTTCTTT. This codes for CASGTTTFF.

This clone was picked up one time. This chain joins TRBV30 and TRBJ1-4; TRBD1 matches at 10 bases. Germline values: CDR1 GTSNPN, CDR2 SVGIG (reference sequence). This CDR3 region has 13 residues. V was clipped by 4 bases and J by 8 bases; unmatched bases: 4. DNA for the CDR3: TGTGCCTGGACGGACAGGGGGAAGGAAAAACTGTTTTTT. Translating it yields CAWTDRGKEKLFF.

This clone was seen more than once but under ten times. The rearrangement links TRBV28 to TRBJ1-1; possible D gene TRBD1, 6 bases. The CDR3 spans 16 residues. Germline lookup yields CDR1 MDHEN and CDR2 SYDVKM. Trimming stripped 5 bases from V and 4 bases from J, with 20 bases between. The DNA for the CDR3 is TGTGCCAGCAGTCCTCCCACAGGGACGGGAGGCACTGAAGCTTTCTTT. Residues: CASSPPTGTGGTEAFF.

This clone was seen more than once but under ten times. The sample holds other DNA sequences that translate to the same CDR3. The chain recombines TRBV11-1 with TRBJ2-3; unclear D gene. The length of the CDR3 is 12 residues. From germline, CDR1 is SGHAT and CDR2 FQDESV (reference sequence). V was cut by 2 bases and J by 3 bases, with 3 bases left in between. The DNA for the CDR3 is TGTGCCAGCAGCTTACGGACAGATACGCAGTATTTT. Amino acids: CASSLRTDTQYF.